Presented here are 14 T cell receptor beta chains from one specimen sequenced in a study of T cell responses to AZD1222 COVID-19 vaccine. The assay was immunoSEQ multiplex PCR, and TCRdb's table has in-frame clones only and misses some. The sample holds about 28,000 clones, about nine tenths seen once. Specimen: peripheral blood, collected on day 0 of AZD1222 vaccination. The receptors here all came from an adult in good health.

J is TRBJ2-7 and V is TRBV11-2; D remains unclear. The CDR3 contains 13 residues. Germline V gene lookup returns CDR1 SGHAT and CDR2 FQNNGV. Trimming took 1 base from V and 4 from J, leaving 8 bases between them. The CDR3 region is CASSLAQLYEQYF. DNA of the CDR3: TGTGCCAGCAGCTTAGCACAGCTGTACGAGCAGTACTTC. The full variable domain, in which reference TRBV11-2 and TRBJ2-7 provide the parts outside the CDR3, is EAGVAQSPRYKIIEKRQSVAFWCNPISGHATLYWYQQILGQGPKLLIQFQNNGVVDDSQLPKDRFSAERLKGVDSTLKIQPAKLEDSAVYLCASSLAQLYEQYFGPGTRLTVT.

V is TRBV6-1 and J is TRBJ2-3; 9 bases map to TRBD1. The CDR3 extends over 16 amino acids. In germline, CDR1 is MNHNS, CDR2 SASEGT. Germline trimming cut 4 bases from V and 4 bases from J; bases unmatched to any gene: 9. The CDR3 coding sequence is TGTGCCAGCAGTGCCTTAGCCGGGACAGGGTCAGATACGCAGTATTTT. As protein: CASSALAGTGSDTQYF.

This rearrangement joins TRBV6-1 to TRBJ2-3; 8 bases agree with TRBD2. CDR1 is MNHNS, CDR2 SASEGT, per germline. V lost 4 bases to trimming and J lost 4 bases; unmatched junction nucleotides: 10. This CDR3 contains 16 residues. The CDR3 nucleotides read TGTGCCAGCAGTGCCATTCGGAGCGGGAGCCCAGATACGCAGTATTTT. It encodes CASSAIRSGSPDTQYF.

J is TRBJ1-6 and V is TRBV6-5, with D hard to call. There are 15 residues in the CDR3. Germline V lookup: CDR1 MNHEY, CDR2 SVGAGI. V was shortened by 6 bases and J by 14 bases, with 23 bases between the two germline ends. The DNA for the CDR3 is TGTGCCAGCAGAGCCCCCCAGTGGGCTTTTGGGACCCTCCACTTT. It translates to CASRAPQWAFGTLHF.

This chain joins TRBV11-2 and TRBJ2-7, with TRBD2 matching 9 bases. CDR1 is SGHAT, CDR2 FQNNGV, per germline. The V gene end was trimmed by 6 bases and the J gene end by 1 base; junction bases not matched to a gene: 1. This CDR3 is built from 13 residues. CDR3 amino acids: CASRTSGSYEQYF. The CDR3 DNA follows: TGTGCCAGCAGAACTAGCGGGTCCTACGAGCAGTACTTC.

This clone has a handful of counts. The chain joins TRBV6-6 to TRBJ1-6; TRBD1 aligns across 8 bases. V lost 5 bases to trimming and J lost 7 bases; unmatched junction nucleotides: 13. This CDR3 contains 17 residues. Germline CDR1 is MNHNY and CDR2 is SVGAGI (reference sequence). CDR3 loop: CASSRTGPGPWNSPLHF. CDR3 nucleotides: TGTGCCAGCAGTCGGACAGGGCCTGGGCCGTGGAATTCACCCCTCCACTTT.

The genes are TRBV7-2 and TRBJ1-1, with D perhaps matching TRBD1 (6 bases). Germline-derived CDR1 and CDR2 are SGHTA and FQGNSA. V shed 6 bases and J shed 6 bases, with 14 bases lying between them. The CDR3 contains 13 residues. In nucleotides, the CDR3 is TGTGCCAGCAGACCAACAGGGTACGCTGAAGCTTTCTTT. Its protein product is CASRPTGYAEAFF.

In this sample, this clone turned up a few times. This chain joins TRBV19 and TRBJ1-5; 12 positions match TRBD1. V lost 5 bases and J lost 9; bases outside the gene matches: 11. The CDR3 covers 16 residues. In germline, CDR1 is LNHDA, CDR2 SQIVND (reference sequence). CDR3 DNA sequence: TGTGCCAGTAGTGCCCCGGGACAGGGGGCGGCTAGGCCCCAGCATTTT. It translates to CASSAPGQGAARPQHF.

A note on this clone: Mismatch with germline at one junction end may stem from a read error. The chain recombines TRBV29-1 with TRBJ1-2; 7 nucleotides line up with TRBD1. Germline assignment: CDR1 SQVTM and CDR2 ANQGSEA. The CDR3 loop spans 13 amino acids. The CDR3 loop is CSVGGDSSYGYTF. The CDR3 DNA follows: TGCAGTGTTGGGGGGGACAGTTCCTATGGCTACACCTTC.

V is TRBV11-2 and J is TRBJ1-4; a weak D match, TRBD1 (6 bases). This CDR3 is built from 17 residues. The V gene lost 5 bases and the J gene lost 4 bases, with 20 bases spanning the gap. From germline, CDR1 is SGHAT and CDR2 FQNNGV. DNA of the CDR3: TGTGCCAGCAGCAAAAGGGCTCCGGGACATATTAATGAAAAACTGTTTTTT. Residues: CASSKRAPGHINEKLFF.

This clone appeared once. V usage is TRBV6-5 and J usage is TRBJ1-3, with TRBD1 as a possible D gene (5 bases). CDR3 length: 14 residues. Trimming removed 4 bases at V and 2 bases at J, with 9 bases between. The germline gives CDR1 MNHEY, CDR2 SVGAGI. The CDR3 DNA reads TGTGCCAGCAGTTCGGGGACGGCTGGAAACACCATATATTTT. Encoded protein: CASSSGTAGNTIYF.

This chain uses TRBV6-1 with TRBJ1-6; D is ambiguous. Germline V gene lookup returns CDR1 MNHNS and CDR2 SASEGT. V was trimmed by 6 bases and J by 9 bases, leaving 15 bases between them. This CDR3 is 14 amino acids long. CDR3 in DNA: TGTGCCAGCAGCACCGTCTTTGTCCCTTCACCCCTCCACTTT. It translates to CASSTVFVPSPLHF.

This chain uses TRBV9 with TRBJ1-2; possible D gene TRBD1, 5 bases. Trimming removed 0 bases from V and 8 bases from J, with 23 bases in between. Per germline, CDR1 SGDLS and CDR2 YYNGEE. The length of the CDR3 is 17 residues. The CDR3 DNA reads TGTGCCAGCAGCGTAGCTGATTTAACTAGGGGAACTTTCGGCTACACCTTC. It is translated as CASSVADLTRGTFGYTF.

J is TRBJ2-5 and V is TRBV4-3; D is perhaps TRBD1 (5 bases). Germline V lookup: CDR1 LGHNA, CDR2 YSLEER. CDR3 length: 13 amino acids. Trimming removed 4 bases at V and 3 bases at J, with 9 bases between. Here the CDR3 DNA reads TGCGCCAGCAGCCGGCGACAGAAAGAGACCCAGTACTTC. It codes for CASSRRQKETQYF.